These T cell receptor beta chains were read from a single sample in a study of a mutant IDH1 vaccine in newly diagnosed glioma. Antigen specificity for these receptors is unknown. Here immunoSEQ multiplex PCR was the method, and the copy in TCRdb shows in-frame clones only, minus some. The repertoire includes under 55,000 clones, around 90% of them detected once, and approximately 2.5% sits in the top ten. Source: PBMCs, taken from a glioma patient whose treatment included an IDH1 peptide vaccine. The source of these receptors is a man aged 50-59 years with glioma. Each CDR3 is given with its conserved first and last residue. The D gene is left open where the match is weak. Clone sizes are given selectively: once, few, many, or a class where the clone is expanded.

size: NA; D: NA; V: TRBV7-3; J: TRBJ2-3; CDR3: CASSLRVHTDTQYF; DNA: TGTGCCAGCAGCTTAAGGGTCCACACAGATACGCAGTATTTT
size: NA; D: NA; V: TRBV27; J: TRBJ1-1; CDR3: CASSPAGFRTEAFF; DNA: TGTGCCAGCAGCCCGGCGGGGTTCAGGACTGAAGCTTTCTTT
size: NA; D: NA; V: TRBV5-1; J: TRBJ2-3; CDR3: CASSLHRTDTQYF; DNA: TGCGCCAGCAGCTTACACCGCACAGATACGCAGTATTTT
size: once; D: NA; V: TRBV18; J: TRBJ2-7; CDR3: CASSPGQTYEQYF; DNA: TGTGCCAGCTCACCAGGACAAACCTACGAGCAGTACTTC
size: NA; D: NA; V: TRBV30; J: TRBJ1-3; CDR3: CAWSSVLDSTSSGNTIYF; DNA: TGTGCCTGGAGTTCGGTGTTGGACAGCACCAGCTCTGGAAACACCATATATTTT
size: once; D: TRBD1; V: TRBV9; J: TRBJ1-2; CDR3: CASSVPRDSGYYGYTF; DNA: TGTGCCAGCAGCGTCCCACGGGACAGTGGGTACTATGGCTACACCTTC
size: NA; D: TRBD1; V: TRBV7-2; J: TRBJ2-7; CDR3: CASSLGQRYEQYF; DNA: TGTGCCAGCAGCTTGGGACAGCGCTACGAGCAGTACTTC
size: NA; D: TRBD2; V: TRBV9; J: TRBJ2-1; CDR3: CASSVEGLAGRNEQFF; DNA: TGTGCCAGCAGCGTAGAGGGACTAGCGGGTAGAAATGAGCAGTTCTTC
size: NA; D: NA; V: TRBV29-1; J: TRBJ2-7; CDR3: CSVGGRTIGSYEQYF; DNA: TGCAGCGTTGGGGGACGGACAATCGGTTCCTACGAGCAGTACTTC
size: NA; D: NA; V: TRBV6-6; J: TRBJ1-4; CDR3: CASSQLSGRILEKLFF; DNA: TGTGCCAGCAGTCAGTTGTCGGGGCGGATACTAGAAAAACTGTTTTTT
size: NA; D: NA; V: TRBV5-1; J: TRBJ1-1; CDR3: CASSSRGMNTEAFF; DNA: TGCGCCAGCAGCTCCCGTGGGATGAACACTGAAGCTTTCTTT
size: NA; D: TRBD1; V: TRBV11-2; J: TRBJ2-7; CDR3: CASSLGWTGEHEQYF; DNA: TGTGCCAGCAGCTTAGGCTGGACAGGGGAACACGAGCAGTACTTC
size: NA; D: TRBD1; V: TRBV4-1; J: TRBJ1-4; CDR3: CASSQAGTGGNEKLFF; DNA: TGCGCCAGCAGCCAAGCGGGGACAGGGGGCAATGAAAAACTGTTTTTT
size: NA; D: NA; V: TRBV5-1; J: TRBJ2-1; CDR3: CASSLGAGLGNNEQFF; DNA: TGCGCCAGCAGCTTGGGCGCAGGACTCGGAAACAATGAGCAGTTCTTC
size: NA; D: NA; V: TRBV5-5; J: TRBJ1-5; CDR3: CASSLTGGGNQPQHF; DNA: TGTGCCAGCAGCCTTACGGGGGGGGGCAATCAGCCCCAGCATTTT
size: NA; D: NA; V: TRBV6-1; J: TRBJ2-3; CDR3: CASSGSRDTQYF; DNA: TGTGCCAGCAGTGGCTCGCGGGATACGCAGTATTTT
size: NA; D: NA; V: TRBV4-2; J: TRBJ2-2; CDR3: CASSQEGRSTGELFF; DNA: TGTGCCAGCAGCCAAGAGGGTCGAAGCACCGGGGAGCTGTTTTTT
size: NA; D: NA; V: TRBV7-9; J: TRBJ1-2; CDR3: CASSPGYDYTF; DNA: TGTGCCAGCAGCCCGGGATATGACTACACCTTC
size: NA; D: NA; V: TRBV7-9; J: TRBJ2-4; CDR3: CASSRSGWDENIQYF; DNA: TGTGCCAGCAGTCGTAGCGGCTGGGACGAAAACATTCAGTACTTC
size: NA; D: NA; V: TRBV4-2; J: TRBJ1-5; CDR3: CASSQGPGSNQPQHF; DNA: TGTGCCAGCAGCCAAGGACCCGGGAGCAACCAGCCCCAGCATTTT
size: once; D: NA; V: TRBV15; J: TRBJ1-1; CDR3: CATSRDYGRVNTEAFF; DNA: TGTGCCACCAGCAGAGATTACGGCAGGGTGAACACTGAAGCTTTCTTT
size: few; D: TRBD2; V: TRBV6-4; J: TRBJ2-1; CDR3: CASSGSSGGVNEQFF; DNA: TGTGCCAGCAGTGGTAGTAGCGGGGGGGTGAATGAGCAGTTCTTC
size: NA; D: TRBD2; V: TRBV4-3; J: TRBJ2-1; CDR3: CASSQDRRGGAFDEQFF; DNA: TGCGCCAGCAGCCAAGATAGGCGCGGGGGGGCTTTCGATGAGCAGTTCTTC
size: NA; D: NA; V: TRBV6-5; J: TRBJ1-2; CDR3: CASSSTVRGSDGYTF; DNA: TGTGCCAGCAGTTCCACCGTGAGGGGCAGTGATGGCTACACCTTC
size: NA; D: NA; V: TRBV29-1; J: TRBJ1-1; CDR3: CSVEGRQNTEAFF; DNA: TGCAGCGTTGAAGGAAGACAGAACACTGAAGCTTTCTTT
size: NA; D: NA; V: TRBV7-9; J: TRBJ1-2; CDR3: CASSLDAPNYGYTF; DNA: TGTGCCAGCAGCTTAGACGCCCCTAACTATGGCTACACCTTC
size: NA; D: NA; V: TRBV28; J: TRBJ2-2; CDR3: CASSLQTQGRLFF; DNA: TGTGCCAGCAGTCTTCAGACGCAGGGGAGGCTGTTTTTT
size: NA; D: NA; V: TRBV4-3; J: TRBJ1-6; CDR3: CASSQDNTRNSPLHF; DNA: TGCGCCAGCAGCCAAGATAACACTAGGAATTCACCCCTCCACTTT
size: NA; D: TRBD1; V: TRBV4-2; J: TRBJ1-2; CDR3: CASSQLISGRGIGYTF; DNA: TGTGCCAGCAGCCAATTGATTTCGGGCAGGGGGATTGGCTACACCTTC
size: NA; D: TRBD2; V: TRBV10-3; J: TRBJ2-1; CDR3: CAISESFAGGIGNEQFF; DNA: TGTGCCATCAGTGAGTCATTTGCGGGGGGGATAGGGAATGAGCAGTTCTTC
size: few; D: NA; V: TRBV4-1; J: TRBJ1-5; CDR3: CASSQEGPRSQPQHF; DNA: TGCGCCAGCAGCCAAGAGGGGCCTAGAAGTCAGCCCCAGCATTTT
size: NA; D: NA; V: TRBV15; J: TRBJ1-4; CDR3: CATSTRDPEKLFF; DNA: TGTGCCACCAGCACCAGGGACCCCGAAAAACTGTTTTTT
size: NA; D: TRBD2; V: TRBV18; J: TRBJ2-2; CDR3: CASSRPGGAGVIGELFF; DNA: TGTGCCAGCTCACGTCCGGGAGGAGCGGGAGTGATCGGGGAGCTGTTTTTT
size: once; D: TRBD2; V: TRBV10-3; J: TRBJ2-1; CDR3: CAISDPPGSGGLVEQFF; DNA: TGTGCCATCAGTGATCCCCCCGGTAGCGGGGGACTCGTTGAGCAGTTCTTC
size: NA; D: TRBD1; V: TRBV6-5; J: TRBJ1-2; CDR3: CASSRDSPNYGYTF; DNA: TGTGCCAGCAGTCGGGACAGCCCTAACTATGGCTACACCTTC